Listed below are T cell receptor beta chains from one sample, sequenced in a study of control samples from healthy donors and cancer patients. Clones were read by immunoSEQ multiplex PCR, and TCRdb kept only the in-frame ones, dropping some. The sample has some 71,000 clones, about 89% seen once. Sequenced sample: PBMCs. The receptors were gathered from a woman between 50 and 59 years old with head and neck cancer. Each CDR3 is given with its conserved first and last residue. D genes are given only for firm matches. Expanded clones are given a class, and other clones once, few, many or no size at all.

TGTGCCAGCAGTTTATCCGGGACAGGGGGGGATTTGGAGGGCTACACCTTC CASSLSGTGGDLEGYTF TRBV28 NA TRBJ1-2 TRBD1
TGTGCCAGTAGTCCAATTAGGGCCCAAAGGGGCGGGAGCTCCTACGAGCAGTACTTC CASSPIRAQRGGSSYEQYF TRBV19 NA TRBJ2-7 TRBD2
TGTGCCAGCAGTGCGGCAAAGGGGGGCCACAATGAGCAGTTCTTC CASSAAKGGHNEQFF TRBV25-1 NA TRBJ2-1 NA
TGTGCCAGCAGCTTGGCCAGTCCGGGCAATGAGCAGTTCTTC CASSLASPGNEQFF TRBV5-4 NA TRBJ2-1 NA
TGTGCCAGCAGCTTAATACGATCCATAGACTATGGCTACACCTTC CASSLIRSIDYGYTF TRBV5-4 NA TRBJ1-2 NA
TGTGCCAGCAGCCTCGGGACGGCGGGGGGAAACACCATATATTTT CASSLGTAGGNTIYF TRBV5-5 NA TRBJ1-3 NA
TGCGCCAGCAGCGCGGGGGACAGGGATAACACTGAAGCTTTCTTT CASSAGDRDNTEAFF TRBV5-1 once TRBJ1-1 TRBD1
TGCAGCGTTGGGTACCAAGAGACCCAGTACTTC CSVGYQETQYF TRBV29-1 few TRBJ2-5 NA
TGTGCCAGCAGCCAAGGACGGGTTAGCAATCAGCCCCAGCATTTT CASSQGRVSNQPQHF TRBV3-1/TRBV3-2 NA TRBJ1-5 NA
TGTGCCAGCAGTGACCCGGTGACAGGCCTCTACGAGCAGTACTTC CASSDPVTGLYEQYF TRBV27 few TRBJ2-7 NA
TGTGCCAGCAGCAAAGGCAGCTACGAGCAGTACTTC CASSKGSYEQYF TRBV21-1 NA TRBJ2-7 NA
TGCGCCAGCCACCGGGACAGGGGATCTAACTATGGCTACACCTTC CASHRDRGSNYGYTF TRBV5-1 NA TRBJ1-2 TRBD1
TGTGCCAGCAGCTTAGCAGGGGGCAAGCAAGAGACCCAGTACTTC CASSLAGGKQETQYF TRBV7-3 NA TRBJ2-5 TRBD1
TGTGCCAGCAGCCCAGCAGGGAGGAACACCGGGGAGCTGTTTTTT CASSPAGRNTGELFF TRBV28 once TRBJ2-2 NA
TGTGCCAGCAGCCAGGTACAGGAAAACTATGGCTACACCTTC CASSQVQENYGYTF TRBV4-2 NA TRBJ1-2 NA
TGTGCCAGCAGCGCGGATCTGGCCAACGTCCTGACTTTC CASSADLANVLTF TRBV2 NA TRBJ2-6 NA
TGTGCCAGCAGCGTTGACCCGAACACCGGGGAGCTGTTTTTT CASSVDPNTGELFF TRBV7-8 few TRBJ2-2 NA
TGTGCCAGCAGCTTAACAGGGACTAGCAATGGGGAGACCCAGTACTTC CASSLTGTSNGETQYF TRBV7-3 NA TRBJ2-5 TRBD2
TGTGCCAGCAACTGGAGGGAGGGATCACCCCTCCACTTT CASNWREGSPLHF TRBV6-5 NA TRBJ1-6 NA
TGTGCCAGCAGCTCAACGGACAGCGCCCAAGAGACCCAGTACTTC CASSSTDSAQETQYF TRBV7-9 NA TRBJ2-5 NA
TGTGCCAGCCTAGTTTATAGCAATCAGCCCCAGCATTTT CASLVYSNQPQHF TRBV6-6 NA TRBJ1-5 NA
TGCGCCAGCAGCTTGCGGGTCACGAACACTGAAGCTTTCTTT CASSLRVTNTEAFF TRBV5-1 NA TRBJ1-1 NA
TGTGCCAGCCGGGACAGACTTTACGAGCAGTACTTC CASRDRLYEQYF TRBV2 NA TRBJ2-7 TRBD1
TGTGCCAGCAGCCAAGATCTGGACTGTCGCAATCAGCCCCAGCATTTT CASSQDLDCRNQPQHF TRBV3-1/TRBV3-2 NA TRBJ1-5 NA
TGTGCCAGCGCGGAGAGTGGTCAGGGGAGGTACTATGGCTACACCTTC CASAESGQGRYYGYTF TRBV27 NA TRBJ1-2 NA
TGTGCCAGCAGTTATGGGACCCGAGGTACGCCCCAGCATTTT CASSYGTRGTPQHF TRBV6-2/TRBV6-3 NA TRBJ1-5 NA
TGTGCCAGCAGCCAGGTCAGGGGAACGTGGGGCTACACCTTC CASSQVRGTWGYTF TRBV3-1/TRBV3-2 NA TRBJ1-2 NA
TGTGCCAGTAGTATAGATCTGACAACGCCGGACAGGGCCAATCAGCCCCAGCATTTT CASSIDLTTPDRANQPQHF TRBV19 NA TRBJ1-5 TRBD1
TGTGCCAGCAGCTTTAAAGGCGGACTAGCGGGGGGGAGCTCCTACAATGAGCAGTTCTTC CASSFKGGLAGGSSYNEQFF TRBV7-3 NA TRBJ2-1 TRBD2
TGTGCCAGCAGCCCCGGCGGGGCCCACTCCTACAATGAGCAGTTCTTC CASSPGGAHSYNEQFF TRBV11-3 NA TRBJ2-1 NA
TGTGCCAGCAGCTTAGCGACCGCTGAAAACACTGAAGCTTTCTTT CASSLATAENTEAFF TRBV7-6 NA TRBJ1-1 NA
TGCGCCAGCAGCCCGTGGGGTGTCGGTGAGCAGTTCTTC CASSPWGVGEQFF TRBV5-1 once TRBJ2-1 NA
TGCGCCAGCAGCGTCCTAGACAGGGACGAGCAGTACTTC CASSVLDRDEQYF TRBV5-1 few TRBJ2-7 TRBD1
TGTGCCATCAGTGTAAGGACAGGGCTTGGCTACACCTTC CAISVRTGLGYTF TRBV10-3 NA TRBJ1-2 TRBD1
TGTGCCTGGAGTGTACGGGTAGGGGTCGCCCTACACTCCTACGAGCAGTACTTC CAWSVRVGVALHSYEQYF TRBV30 NA TRBJ2-7 NA
TGTGCCAGCAGTACCCAGGGGGCGAACACCGGGGAGCTGTTTTTT CASSTQGANTGELFF TRBV6-5 once TRBJ2-2 TRBD1
TGTGCCAGCAGCTTAGGGCAGGGGAGGGACGAGCAGTACTTC CASSLGQGRDEQYF TRBV5-5 NA TRBJ2-7 NA
TGCGCCAGCAGCCAAGACGCTGTAGCGGGGTTAGAGACCCAGTACTTC CASSQDAVAGLETQYF TRBV4-3 NA TRBJ2-5 TRBD2
TGTGCCAGCAGTGAATACGAGACCCAGTACTTC CASSEYETQYF TRBV25-1 few TRBJ2-5 NA
TGTGCCAGCAGCTTAGCAGGTTCAGATACGCAGTATTTT CASSLAGSDTQYF TRBV11-2 NA TRBJ2-3 NA
TGCGCCAGCAGCTTTTCCAGGGCCTACGAGCAGTACTTC CASSFSRAYEQYF TRBV5-1 once TRBJ2-7 NA
TGTGCCAGCAGCTTGGCTGCCGGGTTAGGCTACGAGCAGTACTTC CASSLAAGLGYEQYF TRBV5-4 NA TRBJ2-7 NA
TGTGCCAGCAGAGCCCGGGGGGGCGGCACAGATACGCAGTATTTT CASRARGGGTDTQYF TRBV2 NA TRBJ2-3 TRBD2
TGTGCCAGCAGCGGAGACAGGGGGCGATTGGAGACCCAGTACTTC CASSGDRGRLETQYF TRBV9 NA TRBJ2-5 TRBD1
TGCGCCAGCAGTAGGGACAGGCGGAACACTGAAGCTTTCTTT CASSRDRRNTEAFF TRBV5-1 NA TRBJ1-1 TRBD1
TGCGCCAGCAGCCTACTACTAGCGGGGTATACAGATACGCAGTATTTT CASSLLLAGYTDTQYF TRBV5-1 NA TRBJ2-3 TRBD2
TGCGCCAGCAGCCAGTTAAGGGGCGCTATGAATGAGCAGTTCTTC CASSQLRGAMNEQFF TRBV5-1 once TRBJ2-1 NA
TGTGCCAGCAGGTCTGGCGGGGGCGCCTACGAGCAGTACTTC CASRSGGGAYEQYF TRBV2 NA TRBJ2-7 NA
TGTGCCAGTAGACAGGGTAGCGCAGATACGCAGTATTTT CASRQGSADTQYF TRBV19 NA TRBJ2-3 NA
TGTGCCAGCAGTGAAGCTCCACAGGGGGGCACAGATACGCAGTATTTT CASSEAPQGGTDTQYF TRBV2 NA TRBJ2-3 TRBD1
TGCGCCAGCAGCTGGGGACTAGCGGGGGTGAGCTCCTACGAGCAGTACTTC CASSWGLAGVSSYEQYF TRBV5-1 NA TRBJ2-7 TRBD2
TGCGCCAGCAGTCATCCCGGGACAGCGAACACTGAAGCTTTCTTT CASSHPGTANTEAFF TRBV23-1 NA TRBJ1-1 TRBD1
TGCGCCAGCAGCCTCGGTGGGGAGGATACGCAGTATTTT CASSLGGEDTQYF TRBV4-1 NA TRBJ2-3 NA
TGTGCCAGCTTGAAGCAGGGGGCTAGCAATCAGCCCCAGCATTTT CASLKQGASNQPQHF TRBV6-5 NA TRBJ1-5 TRBD1
TGCACCAGCACCCCGCGGCAGATCTACAATGAGCAGTTCTTC CTSTPRQIYNEQFF TRBV1 once TRBJ2-1 NA
TGTGCCAGCAGCTTGGACGGCATCCCCGGGGAGACCCAGTACTTC CASSLDGIPGETQYF TRBV11-1 NA TRBJ2-5 NA
TGTGCCAGCAGCGGAGGTAGAACAGGGGCCCACGAGCAGTACTTC CASSGGRTGAHEQYF TRBV7-2 NA TRBJ2-7 TRBD1
TGTGCCAGCATCGGAGTTACCCGCGGGGCCCCCTACGAGCAGTACTTC CASIGVTRGAPYEQYF TRBV2 NA TRBJ2-7 NA